By its share, the clone carrying this TCR beta chain is large. As yet, its antigen is unknown. CDR1 and CDR2 (germline): MDHEN, SYDVKM. V dropped 7 bases and J dropped 4; count of bases not matched to a gene: 7. The CDR3 length is 14 residues. The data were obtained in a study of radiation and T cells in renal cell carcinoma. Whole-study findings and limits: From baseline, blood top tumor clonotypes peaked at 2 weeks post-radiation.

TCRdb keeps only in-frame clones here, not all; method: immunoSEQ multiplex PCR. This sample has about 9,000 clones; roughly 65% occur once, and the top ten carry roughly 17%. Indicated treatment: 15 Gy SBRT to primary tumor, nephrectomy 4 weeks later. This material consisted of tumor tissue, taken from a patient whose treatment included radiotherapy and nephrectomy. V gene TRBV28 combines with J gene TRBJ1-5, with 7 nucleotides matching TRBD1. The origin of this receptor is a woman aged 45-59 years with renal cell carcinoma. Written as DNA, the CDR3 is TGTGCCAGCAATCGACCGGACAGGAATCAGCCCCAGCATTTT. Encoded protein: CASNRPDRNQPQHF.